A selection of T cell receptor beta chains follows, all from one sample in a study of CD8 T cells in Susac syndrome. TCRdb used MiXCR to reprocess the immunoSEQ multiplex PCR reads, holding one entry per CDR3 protein. There are just over 150,000 distinct CDR3 sequences in the sample; nearly 97% occur only once, and roughly 0.16% lies in the top ten. The material sequenced was CD8+ T cells from PBMCs. The source is a human donor with multiple sclerosis. Each CDR3 is given with its conserved first and last residue. D genes are given only for firm matches. The size of a clone is reported for some rows only, either as once, few or many, or as a class for expanded clones.

>.|TRBV5-1|TRBJ2-5|.
CASSPERGWDDLETQYF
TGCGCCAGCAGCCCGGAAAGGGGCTGGGACGACCTAGAGACCCAGTACTTC
>.|TRBV20-1|TRBJ2-3|TRBD2
CSARDGSPSGGPVGTDTQYF
TGCAGTGCTAGAGATGGCTCTCCTAGCGGGGGGCCGGTGGGCACAGATACGCAGTATTTT
>once|TRBV5-4|TRBJ2-6|.
CATQTVSGANVLTF
TGTGCCACCCAAACAGTCTCTGGGGCCAACGTCCTGACTTTC
>.|TRBV5-1|TRBJ1-1|TRBD1
CANSLAPTTGFGTEAFF
TGCGCCAACAGCTTGGCCCCGACGACAGGGTTCGGGACTGAAGCTTTCTTT
>.|TRBV20-1|TRBJ1-1|TRBD1
CSATRPGQENTEAFF
TGCAGTGCAACAAGACCGGGACAGGAGAACACTGAAGCTTTCTTT
>.|TRBV30|TRBJ1-1|.
CAWSLGPNSEAFF
TGTGCCTGGAGTTTAGGCCCCAACAGTGAAGCTTTCTTT
>.|TRBV20-1|TRBJ1-2|.
CSASPRDGYGYTF
TGCAGTGCTAGCCCACGGGACGGCTATGGCTACACCTTC
>.|TRBV29-1|TRBJ2-2|TRBD2
CSVVGLAGESTGELFF
TGCAGCGTCGTAGGACTAGCGGGGGAATCCACCGGGGAGCTGTTTTTT
>once|TRBV7-6|TRBJ1-1|TRBD1
CASSLRAEGGGTEAFF
TGTGCCAGCAGCTTAAGGGCGGAAGGGGGCGGCACTGAAGCTTTCTTT
>.|TRBV6-5|TRBJ1-2|.
CASSYRIGARGFYTF
TGTGCCAGCAGTTACCGGATTGGGGCGAGGGGGTTCTACACCTTC
>.|TRBV4-1|TRBJ2-1|.
CASSTKPGEGNEQFF
TGCGCCAGCAGCACGAAACCAGGGGAAGGGAATGAGCAGTTCTTC
>.|TRBV3-1|TRBJ2-7|TRBD1
CASSPGTGDYEQYF
TGTGCCAGCAGCCCCGGGACAGGGGATTACGAGCAGTACTTC
>once|TRBV29-1|TRBJ2-3|.
CSVEGKYTDTQYF
TGCAGCGTTGAAGGCAAATACACAGATACGCAGTATTTT
>.|TRBV12-3/TRBV12-4|TRBJ1-2|.
CASRVAGTLYGYTF
TGTGCCAGCAGGGTTGCCGGAACCCTCTATGGCTACACCTTC
>.|TRBV20-1|TRBJ1-2|.
CSARDQADSYGYTF
TGCAGTGCTAGAGATCAGGCGGATTCCTATGGCTACACCTTC